This is a list of T cell receptor beta chains from one sample in a study of T cell repertoires in cytomegalovirus infection. These receptors are not linked to any known antigen. MiXCR, applied by TCRdb to the reads, yields one record per CDR3 protein. The sample holds about 310,000 distinct CDR3 sequences, approximately 25% seen once. The sample consisted of cultured PBMCs, taken from culture after CMV antigen stimulation. Receptors were obtained from a human donor in good health (CMV status not recorded). Some clones in this sample may be carry-over from other donors' samples. CDR3s include the opening cysteine and the closing phenylalanine or tryptophan.

j_call | v_call | cdr3_aa
TRBJ2-3 | TRBV7-2 | CASSSEIADTQYF
TRBJ1-1 | TRBV7-9 | CASGVRTPMNTEAFF
TRBJ2-3 | TRBV7-9 | CASSLAVAGPSTDTQYF
TRBJ2-5 | TRBV15 | CATSRDGGLAGAEGETQYF
TRBJ1-2 | TRBV7-2 | CASSLEAGGYTF
TRBJ1-1 | TRBV11-2 | CASSLGTGRREAFF
TRBJ1-6 | TRBV7-2 | CASSLARTGGGNSPLHF
TRBJ2-7 | TRBV5-5 | CASSLFPAYEQYF
TRBJ1-5 | TRBV4-1 | CASSPDAGPGQPQHF
TRBJ1-1 | TRBV28 | CASSALQGGDTEAFF
TRBJ2-3 | TRBV7-2 | CASSLFFGGKGDTQYF
TRBJ2-5 | TRBV10-3 | CAISEPKAGERQETQYF
TRBJ2-5 | TRBV7-8 | CASSLSLAGGETQYF
TRBJ2-3 | TRBV6-2/TRBV6-3 | CASRPSGIFTDTQYF
TRBJ2-5 | TRBV7-2 | CASSLSSGTETQYF
TRBJ2-7 | TRBV4-2 | CASSQPGSVAYEQYF
TRBJ2-2 | TRBV9 | CASSGRRVAGELFF
TRBJ2-7 | TRBV6-5 | CATGQRPYEQYF
TRBJ2-5 | TRBV20-1 | CSARGPETQYF
TRBJ2-1 | TRBV5-4 | CASSTGLAGGLYNEQFF
TRBJ2-5 | TRBV7-2 | CASSLRLAEETQYF
TRBJ2-1 | TRBV7-3 | CASSLLGYEQFF
TRBJ2-4 | TRBV7-2 | CASSAGLAGGVNIQYF
TRBJ2-7 | TRBV20-1 | CSAERQGASYEQYF
TRBJ2-2 | TRBV12-3/TRBV12-4 | CASSFRGGLPTGELFF
TRBJ2-1 | TRBV7-3 | CASSSPAGVAVAYNEQFF
TRBJ2-2 | TRBV7-9 | CASSPRGGVNTGELFF
TRBJ1-5 | TRBV28 | CASSLAGGDQPQHF
TRBJ2-1 | TRBV11-1 | CASSLDSGNEQFF
TRBJ1-2 | TRBV7-9 | CASSLGGGRATRGYTF
TRBJ2-3 | TRBV19 | CASSTGTGVATDTQYF
TRBJ2-1 | TRBV7-2 | CASSYSTGTYNEQFF
TRBJ2-2 | TRBV28 | CASTPGQGLTGELFF
TRBJ2-1 | TRBV19 | CASRGQGALSSYNEQFF
TRBJ2-5 | TRBV7-2 | CASSSAGAGAQETQYF
TRBJ1-3 | TRBV15 | CATSPTGRGSGNTIYF
TRBJ1-6 | TRBV4-3 | CASSQDPPPSSYNSPLHF
TRBJ2-3 | TRBV2 | CASRQEYTTDTQYF
TRBJ2-5 | TRBV11-2 | CASSPIGGETQYF
TRBJ2-3 | TRBV6-1 | CASKPRDVTLRDTQYF
TRBJ1-3 | TRBV12-3/TRBV12-4 | CASSRTGISGNTIYF
TRBJ2-1 | TRBV13 | CASSLGVQVHEQFF
TRBJ1-1 | TRBV7-8 | CASSLGKTNTEAFF
TRBJ2-6 | TRBV6-2/TRBV6-3 | CASKGDRVPLSGANVLTF
TRBJ2-5 | TRBV28 | CASNAVTSQETQYF
TRBJ2-7 | TRBV7-2 | CASSLGLVSYEQYF
TRBJ2-1 | TRBV19 | CASSIPRRLAGRTANEQFF
TRBJ1-5 | TRBV19 | CASSIVFARQSQPQHF
TRBJ2-4 | TRBV6-2/TRBV6-3 | CASRKGGEAKNIQYF
TRBJ2-3 | TRBV7-9 | CASSLVDDTQYF
TRBJ1-5 | TRBV12-3/TRBV12-4 | CASSKGGGGDQPQHF
TRBJ1-3 | TRBV6-1 | CASSYDRGRNTIYF
TRBJ2-3 | TRBV14 | CASSQAGGSTQYF
TRBJ1-3 | TRBV6-6 | CASSGTASGNTIYF
TRBJ2-5 | TRBV2 | CASKPRYQTQYF
TRBJ2-3 | TRBV10-2 | CASSPLAGGPSDTQYF